This TCR beta chain was observed in a study of human T cells and chemical hapten exposure. Looking at the study overall: Patients, a majority of them female, were diagnosed with alopecia areata, totalis or universalis. General study points: Donors in the study had alopecia, meaning their immune response may differ from healthy people's. Compared with pre-sensitization or healthy control sets, expanded TCRs clustered more.

Time point specified: pre-sensitization, week 0. This sample's treatment: therapeutic diphenylcyclopropenone sensitization with weekly scalp DPC. The V segment lost 1 base and the J segment 1 base; nucleotides outside the gene matches: 10. The CDR3 is made up of 18 amino acids. Germline values: CDR1 LGHDT, CDR2 YNNKEL (reference sequence). MiXCR was run by TCRdb on the RACE reads, yielding one entry per CDR3 protein. The sample lists tens of thousands of distinct CDR3 sequences; under 15% were seen once. This clonotype was counted a few times. The antigen is undetermined. V gene TRBV3-1 combines with J gene TRBJ2-5; 9 bases are a match to TRBD2. The receptor was isolated from a woman aged 25-40 years with alopecia areata. Some clones in this sample may be carry-over from other donors' samples. The sequenced sample was whole blood, obtained in connection with sensitization to the hapten diphenylcyclopropenone (DPC). The CDR3 reads CASSQALAGKGTQETQYF. CDR3 DNA: TGTGCCAGCAGCCAAGCTCTAGCGGGAAAGGGCACCCAAGAGACCCAGTACTTC.